The source of this TCR beta chain is a study of blood T cell repertoires in COVID-19. Germline V CDR1 and CDR2: SGHTA, FQGNSA. The length of the CDR3 is 16 residues. Trimming removed 1 base at V and 8 bases at J, with 20 bases between. Profiled with immunoSEQ multiplex PCR; TCRdb holds only in-frame clones, not every one. The table has about 39,000 clones, approximately 89% seen once; the top ten hold about 2.2%. This chain uses TRBV7-2 with TRBJ1-2; no clear D. The receptor was isolated from a man aged 50 or older with active COVID-19. Material for sequencing was peripheral blood. The CDR3 loop reads CASSLVPGRGSGGYTF. CDR3 nucleotide sequence: TGTGCCAGCAGCTTAGTTCCAGGTCGGGGAAGTGGGGGCTACACCTTC.